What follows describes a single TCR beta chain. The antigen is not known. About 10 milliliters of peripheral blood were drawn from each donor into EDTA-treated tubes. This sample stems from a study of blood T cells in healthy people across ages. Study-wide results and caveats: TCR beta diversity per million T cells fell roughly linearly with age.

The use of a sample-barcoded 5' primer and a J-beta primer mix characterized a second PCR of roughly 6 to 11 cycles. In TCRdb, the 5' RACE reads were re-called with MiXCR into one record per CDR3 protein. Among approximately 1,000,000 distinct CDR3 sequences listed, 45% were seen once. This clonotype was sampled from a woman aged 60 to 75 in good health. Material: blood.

CDR3 amino acids: CAISESVALEAFF. CDR3 DNA: TGTGCCATCAGTGAGTCCGTGGCACTTGAAGCTTTCTTT. The chain has TRBV10-3 and TRBJ1-1; D is uncertain. V was cut by 0 bases and J by 7 bases, with 9 bases left in between. There are 13 residues in the CDR3. Germline V gives CDR1 ENHRY, CDR2 SYGVKD.